What follows are 20 T cell receptor beta chains derived from one specimen sequenced in a study of cytomegalovirus exposure and HLA in healthy donors. The PCR employed 60 Vbeta primers together with 13 Jbeta primers. Data came from immunoSEQ multiplex PCR; TCRdb stores just in-frame clones and leaves some out. The table lists 95,000 or so clones, roughly 71% of them singletons, with 4.5% to 6% in the top ten. Sequencing was performed on PBMCs. All receptors derive from a woman aged 40 to 55 in good health and CMV-seronegative.

As regards this clone: At the DNA level, this CDR3 is encoded by other sequences in the same sample as well. The chain combines TRBV7-7 with TRBJ2-2; the match to TRBD1 covers 11 bases. Germline V gene data show CDR1 as SSHAT and CDR2 as FNYEAQ (reference sequence). The CDR3 contains 15 residues. V lost 3 bases to trimming and J lost 10 bases; unmatched junction nucleotides: 7. The CDR3 DNA reads TGTGCCAGCAGCTTCGGGACAGGGGGTTCAAAGGAGCTGTTTTTT. Translated: CASSFGTGGSKELFF.

This clone was picked up one time. The chain is built from TRBV30 and TRBJ2-7; D is perhaps TRBD1 (6 bases). There are 15 residues in the CDR3. Deletions cut 1 base from V and 2 bases from J, with 15 bases between. CDR1 and CDR2 from the germline V gene are GTSNPN and SVGIG (reference sequence). The CDR3 coding sequence is TGTGCCTGGAGTGGGAAGGACAGACTAACCTACGAGCAGTACTTC. Its translation is CAWSGKDRLTYEQYF.

The chain combines TRBV19 with TRBJ1-5, with 11 bases aligning to TRBD1. CDR3 length: 15 amino acids. The J segment lost 3 bases and the V segment lost 7 bases, leaving 5 bases of the junction unmatched. Germline CDR1 is LNHDA and CDR2 is SQIVND (reference sequence). The DNA for the CDR3 is TGTGCCAGTATGGGGGGACAGGGGGACAATCAGCCCCAGCATTTT. Residues: CASMGGQGDNQPQHF. The full variable domain, rest sourced from reference TRBV19 and TRBJ1-5, is DGGITQSPKYLFRKEGQNVTLSCEQNLNHDAMYWYRQDPGQGLRLIYYSQIVNDFQKGDIAEGYSVSREKKESFPLTVTSAQKNPTAFYLCASMGGQGDNQPQHFGDGTRLSIL.

V and J are TRBV11-1 and TRBJ1-2; tentatively, D is TRBD1 (5 bases). CDR1 SGHAT and CDR2 FQDESV come from the germline V gene (reference sequence). Trimming pared 2 bases from V and 2 bases from J, leaving 12 bases between. This CDR3 contains 15 residues. The CDR3 here is CASSLQRGPNYGYTF. In nucleotides, the CDR3 is TGTGCCAGCAGCTTACAAAGGGGCCCAAACTATGGCTACACCTTC.

V is TRBV13 and J is TRBJ2-2; 10 bases align to TRBD2. The CDR3 covers 16 residues. Per germline, CDR1 PRHDT and CDR2 FYEKMQ (reference sequence). J was trimmed by 1 base and V by 3 bases; bases with no gene match: 2. CDR3: CASSLGLALNTGELFF. The CDR3 DNA reads TGTGCCAGCAGCTTGGGACTAGCGTTGAACACCGGGGAGCTGTTTTTT. Variable domain in full (rest from reference TRBV13 and TRBJ2-2): AAGVIQSPRHLIKEKRETATLKCYPIPRHDTVYWYQQGPGQDPQFLISFYEKMQSDKGSIPDRFSAQQFSDYHSELNMSSLELGDSALYFCASSLGLALNTGELFFGEGSRLTVL.

The V call is TRBV7-2, the J call TRBJ1-1, with no clear D. The CDR3 runs 17 residues. V lost 4 bases, J lost 1 base, and 19 bases lay in between. Germline V lookup: CDR1 SGHTA, CDR2 FQGNSA. CDR3 region: CASSSSDEGVRNTEAFF. The CDR3 region has the DNA TGTGCCAGCAGCTCCTCTGATGAGGGCGTCCGGAACACTGAAGCTTTCTTT.

The chain recombines TRBV11-2 with TRBJ1-4, with 7 bases identical to TRBD1. CDR3 size: 16 residues. Germline V gives CDR1 SGHAT, CDR2 FQNNGV. Trimming cost V 5 bases and J 6 bases; bases outside gene matches: 12. The CDR3 DNA reads as TGTGCCAGCAGCCGGCTACGGGACAGCATCTATGAAAAACTGTTTTTT. Its protein product is CASSRLRDSIYEKLFF.

The genes are TRBV6-1 and TRBJ2-7; 9 nucleotides match TRBD1. This CDR3 comprises 13 residues. The germline V gene encodes CDR1 MNHNS and CDR2 SASEGT. Germline trimming cut 8 bases from V and 4 bases from J; bases unmatched to any gene: 6. The CDR3 nucleotides are TGTGCCAGCGGAAGGACAGGGGAATACGAGCAGTACTTC. Amino acid sequence: CASGRTGEYEQYF.

The chain links TRBV18 to TRBJ2-3; the match to TRBD2 covers 9 bases. The J segment lost 4 bases and the V segment lost 1 base, leaving 9 bases of the junction unmatched. The CDR3 consists of 17 residues. CDR1 is KGHSH and CDR2 is LQKENI in the germline V gene. For the CDR3, the DNA is TGTGCCAGCTCACCACTCGCATCTAGCGGGGATTCAGATACGCAGTATTTT. Amino acids: CASSPLASSGDSDTQYF.

A single count supports this clone. The chain has TRBV28 and TRBJ1-6; possible D gene TRBD1, 6 bases. Per the germline V gene, CDR1 is MDHEN and CDR2 is SYDVKM. The CDR3 has 17 residues. The V end was cut by 3 bases, the J end by 5 bases, with 17 bases between. CDR3 residues: CASSFHGGGGDNSPLHF. The CDR3 DNA follows: TGTGCCAGCAGTTTCCACGGGGGAGGGGGGGATAATTCACCCCTCCACTTT.

V gene TRBV6-5 combines with J gene TRBJ1-2, with TRBD1 as a possible D gene (5 bases). The V and J ends lost 5 bases and 4 bases respectively, with 17 bases between them. This CDR3 comprises 15 residues. Germline V lookup: CDR1 MNHEY, CDR2 SVGAGI. The CDR3 sequence is CASSPVQGSGYGYTF. CDR3 coding DNA: TGTGCCAGCAGTCCCGTGCAGGGCTCCGGCTATGGCTACACCTTC.

J is TRBJ2-5 and V is TRBV6-1; TRBD2 matches at 7 bases. CDR1 and CDR2 (germline): MNHNS, SASEGT. This CDR3 has 13 residues. Trimming took 7 bases from V and 1 from J; bases not matched to a gene: 3. The CDR3 sequence: CASTIAGQETQYF. CDR3 DNA sequence: TGTGCCAGCACTATAGCGGGCCAAGAGACCCAGTACTTC.

The chain couples TRBV10-1 to TRBJ1-1, with D possibly being TRBD1 (5 bases). Germline CDR1 is WNHNN and CDR2 is SYGVQD (reference sequence). The CDR3 is made up of 15 amino acids. The V end lost 0 bases, the J end lost 4 bases, and 12 bases lay between the germline ends. The CDR3 sequence: CASSESRGIGTEAFF. The CDR3 coding sequence is TGCGCCAGCAGTGAGTCTCGGGGGATCGGCACTGAAGCTTTCTTT.

The chain employs TRBV7-2 and TRBJ1-1; 8 nucleotides agree with TRBD1. Germline assignment: CDR1 SGHTA and CDR2 FQGNSA. The CDR3 is made up of 14 amino acids. J lost 4 bases, V lost 1 base, and 2 bases had no gene match. DNA of the CDR3: TGTGCCAGCAGCTTAGACAGGGGGGTCACTGAAGCTTTCTTT. It codes for CASSLDRGVTEAFF. Filled out from reference TRBV7-2 and TRBJ1-1, the complete variable domain reads GAGVSQSPSNKVTEKGKDVELRCDPISGHTALYWYRQSLGQGLEFLIYFQGNSAPDKSGLPSDRFSAERTGGSVSTLTIQRTQQEDSAVYLCASSLDRGVTEAFFGQGTRLTVV.

This clone was found a few times. This chain joins TRBV2 and TRBJ2-7, with 7 bases aligning to TRBD1. The germline V gene encodes CDR1 SNHLY and CDR2 FYNNEI. There are 15 residues in the CDR3. With V trimmed by 2 bases and J by 7 bases, 11 bases remained unmatched. For the CDR3, the DNA is TGTGCCAGCAGTGAAACAGGGGCCCTCGTAAGGGAGCAGTACTTC. It yields the protein CASSETGALVREQYF.

The rearrangement joins TRBV25-1 to TRBJ2-1, with TRBD2 matching over 13 bases. This CDR3 has 16 residues. Germline V lookup: CDR1 MGHDK, CDR2 SYGVNS. Trimming at V came to 4 bases and at J to 3 bases, leaving 3 bases not matched to a gene. CDR3 region: CASSARLAGGYNEQFF. CDR3 nucleotide sequence: TGTGCCAGCAGTGCTAGACTAGCGGGGGGCTACAATGAGCAGTTCTTC.

The chain combines TRBV15 with TRBJ1-4; no clear D. The CDR3 consists of 15 residues. CDR1 and CDR2 from the germline V gene are LNHNV and YYDKDF (reference sequence). V lost 1 base and J 2 bases, leaving 8 bases between the germline ends. The DNA for the CDR3 is TGTGCCACCAGCAGAGGAACAGCCACTAATGAAAAACTGTTTTTT. Translation gives CATSRGTATNEKLFF.

The chain combines TRBV7-2 with TRBJ1-1, with TRBD1 matching over 8 bases. Trimming at V came to 4 bases and at J to 4 bases, leaving 11 bases not matched to a gene. CDR1 is SGHTA, CDR2 FQGNSA, per germline. The CDR3 totals 16 residues. The CDR3 spells CASSSPPNTGGTEAFF. Written as DNA, the CDR3 is TGTGCCAGCAGCTCCCCCCCGAATACAGGGGGCACTGAAGCTTTCTTT.

The V and J genes are TRBV4-1 and TRBJ2-5, with D perhaps TRBD1 (5 bases). Germline V lookup: CDR1 MGHRA, CDR2 YSYEKL. The CDR3 sequence is 15 residues long. The V end lost 0 bases, the J end lost 5 bases, and 13 bases lay between the germline ends. The chain's CDR3 is CASSQEGRAGETQYF. CDR3 in DNA: TGCGCCAGCAGCCAAGAGGGCAGGGCAGGGGAGACCCAGTACTTC.

The chain joins TRBV4-3 to TRBJ2-3; 9 nucleotides match TRBD2. There are 15 residues in the CDR3. J lost 3 bases, V lost 4 bases, and 5 bases had no gene match. Germline lookup yields CDR1 LGHNA and CDR2 YSLEER. The CDR3 bases are TGCGCCAGCAGCCTGCGACTAGCGGAGACAGATACGCAGTATTTT. This gives the protein CASSLRLAETDTQYF.